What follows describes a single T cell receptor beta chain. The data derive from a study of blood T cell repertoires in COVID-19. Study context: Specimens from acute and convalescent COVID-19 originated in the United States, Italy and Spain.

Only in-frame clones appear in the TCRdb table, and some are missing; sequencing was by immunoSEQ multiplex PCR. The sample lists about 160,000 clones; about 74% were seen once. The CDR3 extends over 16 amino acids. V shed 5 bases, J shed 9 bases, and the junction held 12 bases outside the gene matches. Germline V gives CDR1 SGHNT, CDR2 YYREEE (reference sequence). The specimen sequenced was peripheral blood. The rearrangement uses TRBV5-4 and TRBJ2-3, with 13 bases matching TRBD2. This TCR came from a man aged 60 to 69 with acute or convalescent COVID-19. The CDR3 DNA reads TGTGCCAGCAGTTCCCGACTAGCGGGGGGACGTGTAACGCAGTATTTT. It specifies CASSSRLAGGRVTQYF.